What follows describes a single TCR beta chain. Its antigen is not known. The CDR3 length is 13 residues. The V gene lost 7 bases and the J gene lost 3 bases, with 13 bases spanning the gap. Germline lookup yields CDR1 LNHDA and CDR2 SQIVND (reference sequence). These data come from a study of OX40 agonist ivuxolimab in advanced cancers. Whole-study context: Cancers in dose escalation were hepatocellular, melanoma, renal cell and head and neck. Partial responses occurred in Three dose-escalation patients, one with hepatocellular carcinoma and two with cutaneous melanoma. Points from the study as a whole: Blood T cells, both CD4+ and CD8+, expanded clonally by week 6 at 0.1 to 3.0 mg/kg. CD8+ T cells showed, on average, more clonal expansion than CD4+ cells.

Generated by immunoSEQ multiplex PCR, the TCRdb table keeps only in-frame clones and is missing some. The sample carries approximately 20,000 clones, around 86% recorded once. Sample: CD4+ or CD8+ T cells sorted from blood, taken in a trial of the OX40 agonist ivuxolimab. The clonotype was recovered from an adult with an advanced solid tumor such as melanoma, head and neck, liver or kidney cancer. This chain links TRBV19 with TRBJ2-7; D unclear. CDR3: CASKQPGLYEQYF. The DNA of the CDR3 is TGTGCCAGTAAGCAGCCGGGCCTCTACGAGCAGTACTTC.